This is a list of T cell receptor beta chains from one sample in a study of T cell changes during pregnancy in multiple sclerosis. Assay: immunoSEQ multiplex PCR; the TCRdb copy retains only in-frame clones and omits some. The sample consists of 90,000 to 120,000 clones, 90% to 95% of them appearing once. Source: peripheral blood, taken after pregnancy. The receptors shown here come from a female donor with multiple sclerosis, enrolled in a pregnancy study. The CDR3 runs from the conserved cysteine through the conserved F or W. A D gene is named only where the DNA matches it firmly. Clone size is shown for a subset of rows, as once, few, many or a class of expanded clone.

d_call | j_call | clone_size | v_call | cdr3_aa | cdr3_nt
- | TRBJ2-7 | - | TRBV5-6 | CASSSLQERGAYEQYF | TGTGCCAGCAGCTCCTTACAGGAGCGCGGAGCCTACGAGCAGTACTTC
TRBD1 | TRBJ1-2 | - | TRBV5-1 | CASSFSGGGYTF | TGCGCCAGCAGCTTTTCAGGGGGCGGCTACACCTTC
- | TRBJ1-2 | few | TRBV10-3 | CAIQTGREDGYTF | TGTGCCATCCAAACGGGCAGGGAAGATGGCTACACCTTC
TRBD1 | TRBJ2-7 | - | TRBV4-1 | CASSQAPGQVPHEQYF | TGCGCCAGCAGCCAGGCCCCGGGACAGGTCCCTCACGAGCAGTACTTC
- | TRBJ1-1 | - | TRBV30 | CAWSKEAGTEAFF | TGTGCCTGGAGCAAAGAGGCGGGGACTGAAGCTTTCTTT
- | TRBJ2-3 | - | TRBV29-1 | CSVDRGTDTQYF | TGCAGCGTTGATCGGGGGACCGATACGCAGTATTTT
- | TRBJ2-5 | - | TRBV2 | CASSLQGQETQYF | TGTGCCAGCAGCCTACAGGGTCAAGAGACCCAGTACTTC
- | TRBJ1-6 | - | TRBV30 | CAWAPGGATYNSPLHF | TGTGCCTGGGCCCCCGGCGGAGCAACCTATAATTCACCCCTCCACTTT
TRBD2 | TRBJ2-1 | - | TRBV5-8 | CASSLEGLAYEQFF | TGTGCCAGCAGCTTGGAGGGACTAGCGTATGAGCAGTTCTTC
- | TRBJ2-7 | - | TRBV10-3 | CAISEVAPGYEQYF | TGTGCCATCAGTGAAGTGGCGCCCGGGTACGAGCAGTACTTC
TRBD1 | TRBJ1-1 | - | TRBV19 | CASSIDGTGSTEAFF | TGTGCCAGTAGTATAGATGGGACAGGGAGCACTGAAGCTTTCTTT
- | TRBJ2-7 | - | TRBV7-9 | CASSLERGGSYEQYF | TGTGCCAGCAGCTTAGAACGCGGAGGGTCCTACGAGCAGTACTTC
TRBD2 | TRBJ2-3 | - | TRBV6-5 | CASSYSSGVTDTQYF | TGTGCCAGCAGTTACTCTAGCGGGGTCACAGATACGCAGTATTTT
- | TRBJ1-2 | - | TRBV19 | CASSIGGSYGYTF | TGTGCCAGTAGTATTGGTGGTAGTTATGGCTACACCTTC
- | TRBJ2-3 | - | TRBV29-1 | CSAHGGVTDTQYF | TGCAGCGCGCACGGGGGAGTCACAGATACGCAGTATTTT
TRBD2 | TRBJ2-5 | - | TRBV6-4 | CASSRLAGDQETQYF | TGTGCCAGCAGTCGACTAGCGGGGGACCAAGAGACCCAGTACTTC
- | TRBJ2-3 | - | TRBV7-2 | CASSLARHNTQYF | TGTGCCAGCAGCTTAGCGCGACACAATACGCAGTATTTT
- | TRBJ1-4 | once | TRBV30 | CAWRGQSNEKLFF | TGTGCCTGGAGGGGGCAGTCTAATGAAAAACTGTTTTTT
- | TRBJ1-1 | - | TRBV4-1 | CASSQDEVFDGNTEAFF | TGCGCCAGCAGCCAAGATGAGGTGTTCGATGGGAACACTGAAGCTTTCTTT
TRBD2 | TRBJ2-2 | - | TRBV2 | CATLTSGGVGTGELFF | TGTGCCACCCTGACTAGCGGGGGGGTTGGCACCGGGGAGCTGTTTTTT
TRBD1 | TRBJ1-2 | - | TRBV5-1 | CASSLGQGHYGYTF | TGCGCCAGCAGCTTGGGACAGGGGCACTATGGCTACACCTTC
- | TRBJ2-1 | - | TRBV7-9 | CASSDPRGPGLEQFF | TGTGCCAGCAGCGACCCGCGGGGTCCAGGCCTAGAGCAGTTCTTC
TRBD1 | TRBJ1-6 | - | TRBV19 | CAVGQGNNSPLHF | TGTGCCGTCGGACAGGGAAATAATTCACCCCTCCACTTT
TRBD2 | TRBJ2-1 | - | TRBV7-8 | CASSGRAGASYNEQFF | TGTGCCAGCAGTGGTCGAGCGGGAGCCTCCTACAATGAGCAGTTCTTC
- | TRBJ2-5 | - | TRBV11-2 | CASSLWEGVWETQYF | TGTGCCAGCAGCTTATGGGAGGGGGTTTGGGAGACCCAGTACTTC
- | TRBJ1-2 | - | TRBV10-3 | CAISGGAGYTF | TGTGCCATCAGTGGGGGCGCTGGCTACACCTTC
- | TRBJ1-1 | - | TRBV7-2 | CASSSTGFGAFF | TGTGCCAGCAGCTCCACAGGGTTTGGTGCTTTCTTT
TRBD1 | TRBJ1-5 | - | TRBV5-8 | CASSLRGLQPQHF | TGTGCCAGCAGCTTGAGGGGGCTCCAGCCCCAGCATTTT
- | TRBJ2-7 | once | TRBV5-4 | CASMLIPQRGRGGQYF | TGTGCCAGCATGCTCATCCCCCAGAGAGGCAGGGGCGGGCAGTACTTC
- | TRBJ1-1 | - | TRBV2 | CASRDSRLNTEAFF | TGTGCCAGCAGGGACAGCCGGCTGAACACTGAAGCTTTCTTT
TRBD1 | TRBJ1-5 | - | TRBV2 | CASSTTGDRRYQPQHF | TGTGCCAGCAGCACCACAGGGGATAGACGGTATCAGCCCCAGCATTTT
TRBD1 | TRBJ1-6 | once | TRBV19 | CASRLGTGAITPLHF | TGTGCCAGTCGACTCGGGACAGGGGCGATAACGCCCCTCCACTTT
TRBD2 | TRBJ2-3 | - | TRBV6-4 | CASSEGGGSTDTQYF | TGTGCCAGCAGTGAGGGCGGGGGGAGCACAGATACGCAGTATTTT
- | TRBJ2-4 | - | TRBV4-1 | CASRPSQEVGGARAKNIQYF | TGCGCCAGCAGGCCCTCCCAAGAAGTTGGGGGCGCGAGGGCCAAAAACATTCAGTACTTC
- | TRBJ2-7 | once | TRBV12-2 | CASRLSRGAGQGYEQYF | TGTGCAAGTCGCTTATCTCGGGGGGCGGGACAGGGTTACGAGCAGTACTTC
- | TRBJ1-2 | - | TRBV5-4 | CASSSQAGGYTF | TGTGCCAGCAGCTCACAGGCTGGTGGCTACACCTTC
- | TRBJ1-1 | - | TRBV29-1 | CSAGVGGTEAFF | TGCAGCGCTGGCGTCGGAGGCACTGAAGCTTTCTTT
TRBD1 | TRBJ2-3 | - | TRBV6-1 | CASFRTGGTDTQYF | TGTGCCTCCTTTAGGACAGGGGGTACAGATACGCAGTATTTT
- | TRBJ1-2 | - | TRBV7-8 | CAVFQGPFNYGYTF | TGTGCCGTATTCCAGGGCCCTTTCAACTATGGCTACACCTTC
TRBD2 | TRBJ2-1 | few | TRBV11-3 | CASSRQKGLAGANEQFF | TGTGCCAGCAGCCGTCAAAAGGGACTAGCGGGGGCCAATGAGCAGTTCTTC
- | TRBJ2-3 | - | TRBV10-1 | CASSTSTDTQYF | TGCGCCAGCAGCACTAGCACAGATACGCAGTATTTT
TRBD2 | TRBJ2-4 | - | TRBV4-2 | CASSQFEGLAGGPGNIQYF | TGTGCCAGCAGCCAATTCGAGGGGCTAGCGGGGGGGCCAGGCAACATTCAGTACTTC
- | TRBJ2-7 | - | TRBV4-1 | CASSQDPPGSYEQYF | TGCGCCAGCAGCCAAGACCCGCCAGGGTCCTACGAGCAGTACTTC
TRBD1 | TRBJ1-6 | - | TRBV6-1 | CASRTGERHNSPLHF | TGTGCCAGCAGAACAGGGGAAAGGCATAATTCACCCCTCCACTTT